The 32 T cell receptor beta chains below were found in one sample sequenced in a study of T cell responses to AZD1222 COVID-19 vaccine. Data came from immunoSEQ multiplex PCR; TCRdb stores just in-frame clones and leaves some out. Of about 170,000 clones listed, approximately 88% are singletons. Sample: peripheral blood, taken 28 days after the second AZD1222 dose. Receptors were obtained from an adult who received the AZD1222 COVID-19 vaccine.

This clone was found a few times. DNA for the CDR3: TGTGCCACCAGCACCCCGGGGAGGGGGCGGGGTGTACGCACCGGGGAGCTGTTTTTT. Translation gives CATSTPGRGRGVRTGELFF. The chain recombines TRBV15 with TRBJ2-2; D is tentatively TRBD1 or TRBD2 (7 bases each). V lost 4 bases, J lost 4 bases, and 25 bases lay in between. The germline CDR1 and CDR2 sequences are LNHNV and YYDKDF (reference sequence). The CDR3 is 19 amino acids. Filled out from reference TRBV15 and TRBJ2-2, the complete variable domain reads DAMVIQNPRYQVTQFGKPVTLSCSQTLNHNVMYWYQQKSSQAPKLLFHYYDKDFNNEADTPDNFQSRRPNTSFCFLDIRSPGLGDTAMYLCATSTPGRGRGVRTGELFFGEGSRLTVL.

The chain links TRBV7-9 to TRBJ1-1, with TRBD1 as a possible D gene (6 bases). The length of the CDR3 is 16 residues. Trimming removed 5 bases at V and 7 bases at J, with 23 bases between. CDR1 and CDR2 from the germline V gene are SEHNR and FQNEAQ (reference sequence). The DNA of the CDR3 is TGTGCCAGCAGCCGAAGGGGAGAACTGAGGGGGAGTGAAGCTTTCTTT. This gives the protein CASSRRGELRGSEAFF.

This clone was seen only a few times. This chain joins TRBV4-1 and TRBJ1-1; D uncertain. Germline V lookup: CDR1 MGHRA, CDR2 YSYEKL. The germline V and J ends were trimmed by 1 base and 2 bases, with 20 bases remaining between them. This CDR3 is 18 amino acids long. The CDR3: CASSQATRTLRGNTEAFF. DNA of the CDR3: TGCGCCAGCAGCCAAGCTACCCGAACCCTACGGGGTAACACTGAAGCTTTCTTT.

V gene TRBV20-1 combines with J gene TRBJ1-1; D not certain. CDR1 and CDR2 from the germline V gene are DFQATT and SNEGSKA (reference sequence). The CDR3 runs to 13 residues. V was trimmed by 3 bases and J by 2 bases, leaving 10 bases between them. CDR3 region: CSASATTNTEAFF. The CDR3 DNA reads TGCAGTGCTAGTGCGACAACCAACACTGAAGCTTTCTTT.

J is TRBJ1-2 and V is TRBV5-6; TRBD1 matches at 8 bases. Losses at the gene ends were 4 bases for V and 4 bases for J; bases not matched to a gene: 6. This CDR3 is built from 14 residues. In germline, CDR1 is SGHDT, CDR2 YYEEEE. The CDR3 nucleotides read TGTGCCAGCAGCCCCCAGGGGGCAGCCTATGGCTACACCTTC. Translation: CASSPQGAAYGYTF.

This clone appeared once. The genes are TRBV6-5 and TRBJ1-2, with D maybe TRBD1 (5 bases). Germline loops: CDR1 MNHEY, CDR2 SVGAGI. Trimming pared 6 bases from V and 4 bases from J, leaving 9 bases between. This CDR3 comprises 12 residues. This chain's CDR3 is CASRQGLYGYTF. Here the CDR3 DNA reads TGTGCCAGCAGGCAGGGCCTCTATGGCTACACCTTC.

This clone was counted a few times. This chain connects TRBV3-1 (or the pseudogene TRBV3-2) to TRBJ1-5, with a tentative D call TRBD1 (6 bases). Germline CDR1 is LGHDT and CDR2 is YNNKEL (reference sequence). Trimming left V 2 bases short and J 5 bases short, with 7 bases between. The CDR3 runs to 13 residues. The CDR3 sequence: CASSQWTDQPQHF. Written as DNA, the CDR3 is TGTGCCAGCAGCCAATGGACAGATCAGCCCCAGCATTTT.

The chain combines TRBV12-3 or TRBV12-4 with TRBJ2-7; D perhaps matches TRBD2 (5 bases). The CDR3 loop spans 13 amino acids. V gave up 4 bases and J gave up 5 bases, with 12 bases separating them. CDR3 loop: CASSSPGSHEQYF. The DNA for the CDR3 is TGTGCCAGCAGTTCCCCTGGGAGTCACGAGCAGTACTTC.

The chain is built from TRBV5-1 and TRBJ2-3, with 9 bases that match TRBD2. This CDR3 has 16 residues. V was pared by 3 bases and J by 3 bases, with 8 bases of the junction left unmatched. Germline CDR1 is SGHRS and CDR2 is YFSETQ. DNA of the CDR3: TGCGCCAGCAGCTCCTCCGGCGGGGGGGCTACAGATACGCAGTATTTT. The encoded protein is CASSSSGGGATDTQYF.

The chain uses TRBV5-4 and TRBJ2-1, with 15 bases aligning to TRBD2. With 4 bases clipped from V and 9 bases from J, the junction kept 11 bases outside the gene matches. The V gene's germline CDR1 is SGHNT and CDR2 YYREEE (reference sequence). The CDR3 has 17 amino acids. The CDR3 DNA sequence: TGTGCCAGCAGCCACGGGACTAGCGGGGGGATGAGTAGTGAGCAGTTCTTC. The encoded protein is CASSHGTSGGMSSEQFF.

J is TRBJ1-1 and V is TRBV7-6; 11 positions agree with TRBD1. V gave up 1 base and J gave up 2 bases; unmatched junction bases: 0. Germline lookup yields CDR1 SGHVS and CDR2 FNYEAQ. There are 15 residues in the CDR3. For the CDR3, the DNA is TGTGCCAGCAGCTTAGGGACAGGGGGCAACACTGAAGCTTTCTTT. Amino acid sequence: CASSLGTGGNTEAFF. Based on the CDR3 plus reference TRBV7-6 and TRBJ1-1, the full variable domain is GAGVSQSPRYKVTKRGQDVALRCDPISGHVSLYWYRQALGQGPEFLTYFNYEAQQDKSGLPNDRFSAERPEGSISTLTIQRTEQRDSAMYRCASSLGTGGNTEAFFGQGTRLTVV.

The CDR3 spells CASSFFPTGGETQYF. The DNA for the CDR3 is TGTGCCAGCAGCTTTTTCCCTACTGGGGGAGAGACCCAGTACTTC. The chain is built from TRBV11-2 and TRBJ2-5; D possibly uses TRBD1 or TRBD2 (5 bases each). CDR1 and CDR2 (germline): SGHAT, FQNNGV. V lost 3 bases and J lost 4, with 15 bases in between. The CDR3 contains 15 residues. Full variable domain (remainder filled in from reference TRBV11-2 and TRBJ2-5): EAGVAQSPRYKIIEKRQSVAFWCNPISGHATLYWYQQILGQGPKLLIQFQNNGVVDDSQLPKDRFSAERLKGVDSTLKIQPAKLEDSAVYLCASSFFPTGGETQYFGPGTRLLVL.

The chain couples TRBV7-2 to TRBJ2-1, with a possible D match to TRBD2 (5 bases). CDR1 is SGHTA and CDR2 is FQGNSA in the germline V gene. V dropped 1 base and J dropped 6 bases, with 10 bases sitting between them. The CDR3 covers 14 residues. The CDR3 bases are TGTGCCAGCAGCTTAGGAGTGACTATCAATGAGCAGTTCTTC. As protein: CASSLGVTINEQFF.

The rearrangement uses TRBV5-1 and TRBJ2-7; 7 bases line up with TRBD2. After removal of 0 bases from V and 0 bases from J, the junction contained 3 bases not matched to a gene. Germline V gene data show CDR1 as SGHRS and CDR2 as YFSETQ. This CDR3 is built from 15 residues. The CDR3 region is CASSLVASGSYEQYF. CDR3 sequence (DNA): TGCGCCAGCAGCTTGGTGGCTAGCGGCTCCTACGAGCAGTACTTC.

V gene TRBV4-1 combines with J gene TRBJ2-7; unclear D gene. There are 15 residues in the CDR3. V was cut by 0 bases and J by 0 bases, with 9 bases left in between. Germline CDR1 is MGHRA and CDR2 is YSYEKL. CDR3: CASSQDPGFSYEQYF. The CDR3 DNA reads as TGCGCCAGCAGCCAAGATCCGGGCTTCTCCTACGAGCAGTACTTC.

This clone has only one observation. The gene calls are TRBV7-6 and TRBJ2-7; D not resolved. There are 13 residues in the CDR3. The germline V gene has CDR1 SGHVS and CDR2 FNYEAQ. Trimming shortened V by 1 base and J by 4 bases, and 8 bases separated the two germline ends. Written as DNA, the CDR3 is TGTGCCAGCAGCTTAGGGTCGCGGTACGAGCAGTACTTC. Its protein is CASSLGSRYEQYF.

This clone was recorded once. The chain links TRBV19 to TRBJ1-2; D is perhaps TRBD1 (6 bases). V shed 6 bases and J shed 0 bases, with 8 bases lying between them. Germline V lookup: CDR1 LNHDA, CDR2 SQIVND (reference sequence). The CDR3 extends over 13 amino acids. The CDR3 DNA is TGTGCCAGTAGCTGGACAGCTAACTATGGCTACACCTTC. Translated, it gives CASSWTANYGYTF. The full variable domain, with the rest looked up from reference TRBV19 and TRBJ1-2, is DGGITQSPKYLFRKEGQNVTLSCEQNLNHDAMYWYRQDPGQGLRLIYYSQIVNDFQKGDIAEGYSVSREKKESFPLTVTSAQKNPTAFYLCASSWTANYGYTFGSGTRLTVV.

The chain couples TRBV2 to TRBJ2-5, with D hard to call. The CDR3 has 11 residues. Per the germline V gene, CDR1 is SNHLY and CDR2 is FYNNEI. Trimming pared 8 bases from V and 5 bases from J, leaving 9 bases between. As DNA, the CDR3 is TGTGCCAGCGGATCCAGGGAGACCCAGTACTTC. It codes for CASGSRETQYF.

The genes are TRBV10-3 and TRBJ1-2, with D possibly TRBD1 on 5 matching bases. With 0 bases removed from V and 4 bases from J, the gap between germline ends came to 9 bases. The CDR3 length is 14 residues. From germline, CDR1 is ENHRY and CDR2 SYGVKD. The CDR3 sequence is CAISESRTSYGYTF. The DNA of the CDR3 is TGTGCCATCAGTGAGTCTAGGACAAGCTATGGCTACACCTTC.

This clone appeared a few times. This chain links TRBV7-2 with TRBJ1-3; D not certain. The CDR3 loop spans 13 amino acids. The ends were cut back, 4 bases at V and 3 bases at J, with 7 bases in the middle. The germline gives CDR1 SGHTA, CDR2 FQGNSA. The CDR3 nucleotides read TGTGCCAGCAGCTCCCCGGTTGGAAACACCATATATTTT. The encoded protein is CASSSPVGNTIYF.

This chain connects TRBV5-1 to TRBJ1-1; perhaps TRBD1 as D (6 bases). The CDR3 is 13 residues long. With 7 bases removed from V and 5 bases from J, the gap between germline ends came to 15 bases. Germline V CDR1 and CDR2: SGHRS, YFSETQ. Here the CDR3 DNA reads TGCGCCAGCTACAGGGAGGTGGGAACTGAAGCTTTCTTT. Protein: CASYREVGTEAFF.

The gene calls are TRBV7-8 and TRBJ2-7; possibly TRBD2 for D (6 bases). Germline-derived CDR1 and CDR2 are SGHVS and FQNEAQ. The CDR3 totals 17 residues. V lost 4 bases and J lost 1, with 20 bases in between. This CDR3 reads CASSSMGWRVGSYEQYF. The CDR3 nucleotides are TGTGCCAGCAGCTCGATGGGGTGGAGGGTAGGGTCCTACGAGCAGTACTTC.

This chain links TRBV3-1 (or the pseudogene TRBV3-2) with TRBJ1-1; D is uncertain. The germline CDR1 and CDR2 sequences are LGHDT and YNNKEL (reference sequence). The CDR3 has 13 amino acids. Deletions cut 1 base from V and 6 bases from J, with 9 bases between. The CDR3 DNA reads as TGTGCCAGCAGCCAAGGATCCAGCGCTGAAGCTTTCTTT. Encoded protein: CASSQGSSAEAFF.

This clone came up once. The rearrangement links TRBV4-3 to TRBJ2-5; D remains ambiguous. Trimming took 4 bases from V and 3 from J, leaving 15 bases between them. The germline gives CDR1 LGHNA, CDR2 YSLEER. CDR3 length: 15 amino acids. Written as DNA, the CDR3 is TGCGCCAGCAGCCCGCGTATGTGGCAGGAAGAGACCCAGTACTTC. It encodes CASSPRMWQEETQYF.

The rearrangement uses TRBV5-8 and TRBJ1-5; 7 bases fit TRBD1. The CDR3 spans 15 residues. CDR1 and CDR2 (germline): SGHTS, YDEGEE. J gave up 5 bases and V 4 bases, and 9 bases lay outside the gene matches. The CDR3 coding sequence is TGTGCCAGCAGCCCAGGGGTAGGGGGCGATCAGCCCCAGCATTTT. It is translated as CASSPGVGGDQPQHF. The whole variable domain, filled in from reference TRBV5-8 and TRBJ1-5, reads EAGVTQSPTHLIKTRGQQATLRCSPISGHTSVYWYQQALGLGLQFLLWYDEGEERNRGNFPPRFSGRQFPNYSSELNVNALELEDSALYLCASSPGVGGDQPQHFGDGTRLSIL.

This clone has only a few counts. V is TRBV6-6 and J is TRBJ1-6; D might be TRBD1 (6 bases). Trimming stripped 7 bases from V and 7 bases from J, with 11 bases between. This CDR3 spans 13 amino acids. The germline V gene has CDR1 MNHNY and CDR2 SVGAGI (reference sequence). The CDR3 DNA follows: TGTGCCAGCATGGACAGACAGAATTCACCCCTCCACTTT. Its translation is CASMDRQNSPLHF.

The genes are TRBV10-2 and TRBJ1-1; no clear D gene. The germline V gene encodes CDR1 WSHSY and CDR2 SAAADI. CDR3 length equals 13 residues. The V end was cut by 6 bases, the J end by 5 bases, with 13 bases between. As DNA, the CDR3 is TGCGCCAGCAGAATACAGAGAGGGACTGAAGCTTTCTTT. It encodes CASRIQRGTEAFF.

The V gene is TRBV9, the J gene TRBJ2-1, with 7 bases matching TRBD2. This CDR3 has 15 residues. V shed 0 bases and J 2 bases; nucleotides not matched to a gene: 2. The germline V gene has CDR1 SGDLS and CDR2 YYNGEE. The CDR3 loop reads CASSVESGAYNEQFF. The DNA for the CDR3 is TGTGCCAGCAGCGTAGAAAGCGGGGCCTACAATGAGCAGTTCTTC. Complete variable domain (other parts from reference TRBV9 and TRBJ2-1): DSGVTQTPKHLITATGQRVTLRCSPRSGDLSVYWYQQSLDQGLQFLIQYYNGEERAKGNILERFSAQQFPDLHSELNLSSLELGDSALYFCASSVESGAYNEQFFGPGTRLTVL.

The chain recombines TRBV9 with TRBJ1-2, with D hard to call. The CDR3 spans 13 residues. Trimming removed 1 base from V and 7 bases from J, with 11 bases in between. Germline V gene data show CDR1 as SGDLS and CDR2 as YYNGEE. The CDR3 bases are TGTGCCAGCAGCGTATATGAGGGTTTTGGCTACACCTTC. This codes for CASSVYEGFGYTF. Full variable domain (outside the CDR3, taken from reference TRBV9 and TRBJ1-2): DSGVTQTPKHLITATGQRVTLRCSPRSGDLSVYWYQQSLDQGLQFLIQYYNGEERAKGNILERFSAQQFPDLHSELNLSSLELGDSALYFCASSVYEGFGYTFGSGTRLTVV.

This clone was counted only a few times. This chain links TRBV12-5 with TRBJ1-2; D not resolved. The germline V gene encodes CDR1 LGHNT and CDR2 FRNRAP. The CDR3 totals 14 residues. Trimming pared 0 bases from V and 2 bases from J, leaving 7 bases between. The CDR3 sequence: CASGLVRTNYGYTF. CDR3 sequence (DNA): TGTGCTAGTGGTTTGGTACGAACAAACTATGGCTACACCTTC.

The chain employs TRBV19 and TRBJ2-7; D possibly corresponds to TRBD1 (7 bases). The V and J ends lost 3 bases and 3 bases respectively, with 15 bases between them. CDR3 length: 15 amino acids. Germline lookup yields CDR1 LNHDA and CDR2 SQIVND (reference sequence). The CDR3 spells CASSMGAGGSYEQYF. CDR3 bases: TGTGCCAGTAGTATGGGGGCAGGGGGGAGCTACGAGCAGTACTTC.

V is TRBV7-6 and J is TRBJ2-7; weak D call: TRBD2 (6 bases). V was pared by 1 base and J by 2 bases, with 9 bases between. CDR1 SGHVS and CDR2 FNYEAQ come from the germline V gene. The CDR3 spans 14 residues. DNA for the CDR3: TGTGCCAGCAGCTTAGAATGGGGGGCCTACGAGCAGTACTTC. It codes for CASSLEWGAYEQYF.